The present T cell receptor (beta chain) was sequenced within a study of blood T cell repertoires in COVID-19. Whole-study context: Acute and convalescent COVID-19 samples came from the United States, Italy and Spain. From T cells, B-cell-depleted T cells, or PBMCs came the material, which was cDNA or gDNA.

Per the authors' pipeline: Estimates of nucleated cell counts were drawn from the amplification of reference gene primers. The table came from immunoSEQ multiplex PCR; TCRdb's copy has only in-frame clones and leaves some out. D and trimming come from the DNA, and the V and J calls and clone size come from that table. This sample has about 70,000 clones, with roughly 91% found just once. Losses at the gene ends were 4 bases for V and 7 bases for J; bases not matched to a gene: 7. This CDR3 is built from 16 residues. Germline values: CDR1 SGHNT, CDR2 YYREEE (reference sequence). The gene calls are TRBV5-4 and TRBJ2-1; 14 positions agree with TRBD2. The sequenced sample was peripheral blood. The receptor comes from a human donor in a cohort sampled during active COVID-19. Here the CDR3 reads CASSPGTSGRGNEQFF. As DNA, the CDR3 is TGTGCCAGCAGCCCGGGGACTAGCGGGAGAGGGAATGAGCAGTTCTTC.